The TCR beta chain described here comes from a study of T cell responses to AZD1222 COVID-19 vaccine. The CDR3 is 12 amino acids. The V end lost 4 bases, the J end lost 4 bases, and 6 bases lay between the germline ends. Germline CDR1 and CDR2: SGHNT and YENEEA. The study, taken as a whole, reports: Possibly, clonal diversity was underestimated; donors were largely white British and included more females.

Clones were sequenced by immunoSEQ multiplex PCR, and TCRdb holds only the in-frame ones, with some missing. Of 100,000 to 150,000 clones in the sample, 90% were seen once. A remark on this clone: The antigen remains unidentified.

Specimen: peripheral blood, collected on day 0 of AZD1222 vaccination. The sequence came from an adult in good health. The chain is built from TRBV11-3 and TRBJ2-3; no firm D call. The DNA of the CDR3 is TGTGCCAGCAGCTCCGACGCAGATACGCAGTATTTT. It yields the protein CASSSDADTQYF.